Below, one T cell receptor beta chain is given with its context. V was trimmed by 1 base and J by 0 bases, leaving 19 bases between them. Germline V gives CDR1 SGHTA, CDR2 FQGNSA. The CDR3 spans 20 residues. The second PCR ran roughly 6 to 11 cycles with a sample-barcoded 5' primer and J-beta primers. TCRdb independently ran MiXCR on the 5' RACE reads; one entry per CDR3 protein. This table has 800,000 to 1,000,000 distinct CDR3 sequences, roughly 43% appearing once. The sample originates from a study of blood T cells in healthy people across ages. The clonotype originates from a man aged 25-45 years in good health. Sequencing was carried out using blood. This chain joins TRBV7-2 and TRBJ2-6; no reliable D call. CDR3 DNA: TGTGCCAGCAGCTTAGTAGGTCCGGGTACCCGGAGCTCTGGGGCCAACGTCCTGACTTTC. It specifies CASSLVGPGTRSSGANVLTF. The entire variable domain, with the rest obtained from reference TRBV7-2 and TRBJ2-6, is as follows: GAGVSQSPSNKVTEKGKDVELRCDPISGHTALYWYRQSLGQGLEFLIYFQGNSAPDKSGLPSDRFSAERTGGSVSTLTIQRTQQEDSAVYLCASSLVGPGTRSSGANVLTFGAGSRLTVL.